This note documents a single T cell receptor beta chain sequence. This record belongs to a study of control samples from healthy donors and cancer patients. Per germline, CDR1 MNHNS and CDR2 SASEGT. Trimming removed 1 base at V and 4 bases at J, with 5 bases between. CDR3 length equals 13 residues. TCRdb's copy holds only in-frame clones and misses some; the assay was immunoSEQ multiplex PCR. Here the sample spans 65,000 to 85,000 clones, about nine tenths being singletons. The V call is TRBV6-1, the J call TRBJ1-3; D remains unclear. The specimen sequenced was PBMCs. This clonotype originated in a woman in her 50s with colorectal cancer. CDR3 protein: CASSEVGGNTIYF. In DNA form, the CDR3 reads TGTGCCAGCAGTGAAGTCGGCGGAAACACCATATATTTT.